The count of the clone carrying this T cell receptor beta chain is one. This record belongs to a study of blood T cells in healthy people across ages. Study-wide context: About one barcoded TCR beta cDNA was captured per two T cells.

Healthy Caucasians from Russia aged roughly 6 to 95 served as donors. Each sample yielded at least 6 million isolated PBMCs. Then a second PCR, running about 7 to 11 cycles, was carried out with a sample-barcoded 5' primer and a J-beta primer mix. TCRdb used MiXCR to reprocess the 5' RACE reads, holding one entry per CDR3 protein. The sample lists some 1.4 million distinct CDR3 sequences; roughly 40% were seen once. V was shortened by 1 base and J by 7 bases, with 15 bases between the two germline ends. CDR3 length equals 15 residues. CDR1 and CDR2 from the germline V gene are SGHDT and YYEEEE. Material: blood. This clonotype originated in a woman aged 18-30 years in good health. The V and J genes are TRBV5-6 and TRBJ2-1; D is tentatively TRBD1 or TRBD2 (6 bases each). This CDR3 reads CASSLSPGAFNEQFF. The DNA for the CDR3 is TGTGCCAGCAGCTTGTCCCCGGGGGCCTTTAATGAGCAGTTCTTC.